This TCR beta chain originates from a study of blood T cells in healthy people across ages. The overall study: Capture via template switching afforded approximately one barcoded beta molecule per two T cells. Regarding the study as a whole: Long-lived and aged donors differed, with more naive CD4+ cells and higher diversity in the long-lived. TCR beta diversity, measured per million T cells, fell in a roughly linear way with age.

As to this clonotype: What it binds is not known.

The use of a sample-barcoded 5' primer and a J-beta primer mix characterized a second PCR of about 7 to 12 cycles. Each cDNA molecule, via a template-switch adaptor with 12 random nucleotides, was tagged. TCRdb analysed the 5' RACE reads with MiXCR anew, one entry per CDR3 protein. Among 1.5 million to 2 million distinct CDR3 sequences listed, about 39% were seen once. Per germline, CDR1 LGHNA and CDR2 YNFKEQ. CDR3 length: 15 amino acids. The V end was cut by 4 bases, the J end by 4 bases, with 16 bases between. Input material: blood. This receptor was obtained from a human donor in good health. This sequence joins TRBV4-2 and TRBJ1-1, with D perhaps matching TRBD1 (5 bases). The CDR3 DNA reads as TGTGCCAGCAGCCTCCCCTCGGGGCGCGGCACTGAAGCTTTCTTT. Residues: CASSLPSGRGTEAFF.